This is a list of T cell receptor beta chains from one sample in a study of blood T cell repertoires in COVID-19. Libraries were prepared by immunoSEQ multiplex PCR; TCRdb keeps only in-frame clonotypes and omits some of them. The sample yields a few hundred thousand clones, roughly 90% seen once. The sequencing sample was made of peripheral blood. Source of these receptors: a woman in her twenties or thirties with COVID-19, enrolled during active disease. CDR3s include the opening cysteine and the closing phenylalanine or tryptophan. The D gene is left open where the match is weak. Only some rows state a clone size, as once, few, many or a class for expanded clones.

>TRBJ2-1|NA|TRBV4-1|NA
CASSQVFTTYNEQFF
TGCGCCAGCAGCCAAGTATTCACAACCTACAATGAGCAGTTCTTC
>TRBJ2-3|NA|TRBV29-1|NA
CSVWTASFTDTQYF
TGCAGCGTCTGGACAGCGTCTTTCACAGATACGCAGTATTTT
>TRBJ2-1|NA|TRBV18|NA
CASSPPGTPGNEQFF
TGTGCCAGCTCACCTCCGGGGACTCCCGGTAATGAGCAGTTCTTC
>TRBJ1-5|NA|TRBV30|NA
CAWSSMAGGRGQPQHF
TGTGCCTGGAGTTCTATGGCGGGGGGACGGGGTCAGCCCCAGCATTTT
>TRBJ1-2|NA|TRBV5-1|once
CASSLGQSRGYTF
TGCGCCAGCAGCTTGGGGCAAAGCAGGGGCTACACCTTC
>TRBJ2-3|TRBD2|TRBV7-9|NA
CASSFPPRLARSLDTQYF
TGTGCCAGCAGCTTCCCCCCTCGACTAGCGCGATCCTTAGATACGCAGTATTTT
>TRBJ1-6|NA|TRBV19|NA
CASSIGLLNSPLHF
TGTGCCAGTAGTATAGGACTTCTTAATTCACCCCTCCACTTT
>TRBJ2-1|TRBD2|TRBV2|NA
CASSRGLAGGWGQFF
TGTGCCAGCAGTCGGGGACTAGCGGGGGGATGGGGGCAGTTCTTC
>TRBJ2-1|TRBD2|TRBV6-5|many
CASSRTSVNEQFF
TGTGCCAGCAGCCGGACTAGTGTGAATGAGCAGTTCTTC
>TRBJ2-7|NA|TRBV7-8|NA
CASSSRGVVYEQYF
TGTGCCAGCAGCTCCAGGGGTGTAGTATACGAGCAGTACTTC
>TRBJ1-1|NA|TRBV15|NA
CATSRDEIQGVTEAFF
TGTGCCACCAGCAGAGACGAAATACAGGGCGTCACTGAAGCTTTCTTT
>TRBJ2-7|TRBD2|TRBV7-2|NA
CASRLASGAHEQYF
TGTGCCAGCAGGTTAGCTAGCGGGGCCCACGAGCAGTACTTC
>TRBJ2-3|TRBD1|TRBV27|NA
CASSRTGDGDTQYF
TGTGCCAGCAGTCGGACAGGGGATGGGGATACGCAGTATTTT
>TRBJ2-1|NA|TRBV5-1|NA
CASSLASYEQFF
TGCGCCAGCAGCTTGGCCTCCTATGAGCAGTTCTTC
>TRBJ1-1|NA|TRBV27|NA
CASSSQVTTEAFF
TGTGCCAGCAGTTCGCAGGTTACTACTGAAGCTTTCTTT
>TRBJ1-3|NA|TRBV19|NA
CASSIHSSGNTIYF
TGTGCCAGTAGTATTCACAGCTCTGGAAACACCATATATTTT
>TRBJ1-2|TRBD1|TRBV7-2|NA
CASSPTGGAGYGYTF
TGTGCCAGCAGCCCGACAGGGGGCGCCGGCTATGGCTACACCTTC
>TRBJ2-7|TRBD1|TRBV10-3|once
CAISFGQGGYEQYF
TGTGCCATCAGCTTCGGACAGGGAGGCTACGAGCAGTACTTC
>TRBJ2-7|TRBD2|TRBV6-5|NA
CASSPGRSVEQYF
TGTGCCAGCAGCCCCGGGAGGAGCGTCGAGCAGTACTTC
>TRBJ2-7|TRBD2|TRBV5-6|once
CASSPWTSGGDEQYF
TGTGCCAGCAGCCCGTGGACTAGCGGGGGTGACGAGCAGTACTTC
>TRBJ1-2|TRBD1|TRBV5-1|NA
CASSLVPGGSDGYTF
TGCGCCAGCAGCTTGGTTCCAGGGGGGTCCGATGGCTACACCTTC
>TRBJ1-1|NA|TRBV19|NA
CASRAVMNTEAFF
TGTGCCAGTAGGGCAGTAATGAACACTGAAGCTTTCTTT
>TRBJ1-2|NA|TRBV20-1|NA
CSARVGYGYTF
TGCAGTGCTAGGGTCGGCTATGGCTACACCTTC
>TRBJ1-2|NA|TRBV28|NA
CASCPQLKGHYTF
TGTGCCAGCTGCCCACAGTTAAAGGGGCACTACACCTTC
>TRBJ2-7|NA|TRBV18|few
CASSPRGRTKYF
TGTGCCAGCTCACCACGGGGCAGAACCAAGTACTTC
>TRBJ2-3|TRBD2|TRBV28|once
CASSFRTRSDTQYF
TGTGCCAGCAGTTTCAGGACTAGATCGGATACGCAGTATTTT